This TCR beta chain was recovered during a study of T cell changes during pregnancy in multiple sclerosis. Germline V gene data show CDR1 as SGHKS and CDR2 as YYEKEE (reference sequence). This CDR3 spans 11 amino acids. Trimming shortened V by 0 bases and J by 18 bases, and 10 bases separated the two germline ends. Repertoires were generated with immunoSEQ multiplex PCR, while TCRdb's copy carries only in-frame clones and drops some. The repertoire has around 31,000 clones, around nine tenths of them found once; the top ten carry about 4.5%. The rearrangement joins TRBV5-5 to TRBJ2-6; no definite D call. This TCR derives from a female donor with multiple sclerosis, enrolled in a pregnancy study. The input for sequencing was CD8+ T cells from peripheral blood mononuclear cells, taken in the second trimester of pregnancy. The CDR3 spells CASSLGLPPTF. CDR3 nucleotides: TGTGCCAGCAGCTTGGGGCTCCCGCCGACTTTC.